Below are 7 T cell receptor beta chains sequenced from a single sample in a study of blood T cell repertoires in COVID-19. Sequenced by immunoSEQ multiplex PCR; TCRdb stores in-frame clones only, minus some. The table has about 280,000 clones, 75% to 90% seen once. Material: PBMCs or T cells enriched from blood (not recorded which). The receptor source for this set is a woman aged 45-59 years who had recovered from COVID-19.

This clone was seen many times. CDR3 DNA sequence: TGTGCCAGCAGCTTCAGTGGCGGGGCTCGCAATCAGCCCCAGCATTTT. It is translated as CASSFSGGARNQPQHF. The V call is TRBV7-2, the J call TRBJ1-5; a weak D match, TRBD1 (5 bases). This CDR3 region has 16 residues. The germline V gene encodes CDR1 SGHTA and CDR2 FQGNSA. Trimming pared 3 bases from V and 2 bases from J, leaving 14 bases between.

This chain links TRBV11-2 with TRBJ1-1; 7 bases are shared with TRBD1. The CDR3 runs 14 residues. CDR1 and CDR2 (germline): SGHAT, FQNNGV. With V trimmed by 5 bases and J by 7 bases, 10 bases remained unmatched. The CDR3 region is CASSRVQGIGEAFF. CDR3 nucleotides: TGTGCCAGCAGCCGGGTACAGGGGATCGGTGAAGCTTTCTTT.

The J gene is TRBJ1-4, the V gene TRBV3-1 (or the pseudogene TRBV3-2), with D maybe TRBD1 (6 bases). This CDR3 region has 16 residues. The V end lost 0 bases, the J end lost 4 bases, and 12 bases lay between the germline ends. Germline lookup yields CDR1 LGHDT and CDR2 YNNKEL (reference sequence). This chain's CDR3 is CASSQDRGGLNEKLFF. The CDR3 DNA sequence: TGTGCCAGCAGCCAAGATCGTGGGGGCCTTAATGAAAAACTGTTTTTT.

The genes are TRBV5-1 and TRBJ2-7; the match to TRBD2 covers 7 bases. CDR3 length: 18 residues. Trimming at V came to 2 bases and at J to 0 bases, leaving 14 bases not matched to a gene. CDR1 SGHRS and CDR2 YFSETQ come from the germline V gene. The CDR3 protein is CASSFTSSGGVSSYEQYF. Written as DNA, the CDR3 is TGCGCCAGCAGCTTTACGTCTAGCGGAGGGGTTAGCTCCTACGAGCAGTACTTC. The full variable domain, rest sourced from reference TRBV5-1 and TRBJ2-7, is KAGVTQTPRYLIKTRGQQVTLSCSPISGHRSVSWYQQTPGQGLQFLFEYFSETQRNKGNFPGRFSGRQFSNSRSEMNVSTLELGDSALYLCASSFTSSGGVSSYEQYFGPGTRLTVT.

J is TRBJ2-1 and V is TRBV7-2, with 9 bases aligning to TRBD1. V dropped 3 bases and J dropped 4; count of bases not matched to a gene: 7. Germline CDR1 reads SGHTA; CDR2 reads FQGNSA. The CDR3 consists of 16 residues. The CDR3 loop is CASSFSGTGPYNEQFF. CDR3 nucleotides: TGTGCCAGCAGCTTTTCCGGGACAGGGCCGTACAATGAGCAGTTCTTC.

This clone was found a few times. The chain combines TRBV28 with TRBJ1-3; 7 bases agree with TRBD1. Germline loops: CDR1 MDHEN, CDR2 SYDVKM. The CDR3 has 14 residues. V was clipped by 6 bases and J by 4 bases; unmatched bases: 6. The CDR3 sequence is CASRRGGAGNTIYF. The CDR3 DNA follows: TGTGCCAGCAGGCGAGGGGGCGCGGGAAACACCATATATTTT.

J is TRBJ1-5 and V is TRBV19, with 7 positions matching TRBD1. The CDR3 contains 14 residues. Trimming at V came to 5 bases and at J to 6 bases, leaving 7 bases not matched to a gene. Germline V lookup: CDR1 LNHDA, CDR2 SQIVND (reference sequence). CDR3 amino acids: CASSWQGGGQPQHF. The CDR3 DNA is TGTGCCAGTAGTTGGCAGGGGGGTGGTCAGCCCCAGCATTTT. Complete variable domain (other parts from reference TRBV19 and TRBJ1-5): DGGITQSPKYLFRKEGQNVTLSCEQNLNHDAMYWYRQDPGQGLRLIYYSQIVNDFQKGDIAEGYSVSREKKESFPLTVTSAQKNPTAFYLCASSWQGGGQPQHFGDGTRLSIL.